A selection of T cell receptor beta chains follows, all from one sample in a study of T-cell memory formation after mild COVID-19. MiXCR, run by TCRdb on the 5' RACE reads, gives a single entry per CDR3 protein. The sample shows hundreds of thousands of distinct CDR3 sequences, about a sixth of them seen only once. Source material: PBMCs or a T cell subset sorted from them (not recorded which). The receptor source for this set is an adult woman who had mild COVID-19 (a few samples of this study predate the infection). Cell type and time point are not known. The conserved cysteine and the conserved F or W are not part of the CDR3 here.

cdr3_aa j_call v_call
ASKFGGGRGDTQY TRBJ2-3 TRBV4-1
ASSTRGPTGDTQY TRBJ2-3 TRBV27
ASGTGLYEQY TRBJ2-7 TRBV7-9
ASSGHDRTNYGYT TRBJ1-2 TRBV5-1
AISEEGALGTDTQY TRBJ2-3 TRBV10-3
SAPIKGGGAWNEQF TRBJ2-1 TRBV20-1
ASRAGLAGGRNEQF TRBJ2-1 TRBV2
SVGGGSPSSYNEQF TRBJ2-1 TRBV29-1
ASSLQRPSTDTQY TRBJ2-3 TRBV5-1
SVESTGTGRSEQY TRBJ2-7 TRBV29-1
ASSHDRGKYNEQF TRBJ2-1 TRBV12-3/TRBV12-4
ASRDRAVFTGELF TRBJ2-2 TRBV6-2/TRBV6-3
ASSPATRGTGAEQY TRBJ2-7 TRBV7-7
ASSPQGSGTGANVLT TRBJ2-6 TRBV18
ATKSGAQETQY TRBJ2-5 TRBV19
ASSGWTGEGTGYT TRBJ1-2 TRBV25-1
ASSVGTGYEKLF TRBJ1-4 TRBV5-1
ASSLGQRPSQPQH TRBJ1-5 TRBV7-8
ASSLVGAGGYRETQY TRBJ2-5 TRBV7-9
ASRQNTGDGELF TRBJ2-2 TRBV25-1
ASRLGLAGPNEQF TRBJ2-1 TRBV12-3/TRBV12-4
ASSYRVGTGELF TRBJ2-2 TRBV4-3
ASSEARGSGNTIY TRBJ1-3 TRBV6-1
ASTQLRGDQPQH TRBJ1-5 TRBV12-3/TRBV12-4
SARGARAHSYNEQF TRBJ2-1 TRBV20-1
ASSLDIIPAY TRBJ2-3 TRBV7-9
ASSLGTSGGARETQY TRBJ2-5 TRBV12-3/TRBV12-4
ASSLDMSGEQY TRBJ2-7 TRBV7-9
ASSLYLSGQEQF TRBJ2-1 TRBV7-3
ASSPPLGYNEQF TRBJ2-1 TRBV11-2
ASRSLTGIPEAF TRBJ1-1 TRBV11-2
ASSRRGGTEYEQY TRBJ2-7 TRBV7-6
ASRAFVASTDTQY TRBJ2-3 TRBV7-9
ASSPLAIAYEQY TRBJ2-7 TRBV7-8
ASSLFPSSYNEQF TRBJ2-1 TRBV11-3
ASSPRGQRTGELF TRBJ2-2 TRBV12-3/TRBV12-4
ASSQSNRISTDTQY TRBJ2-3 TRBV16
ASSPTGFYSNQPQH TRBJ1-5 TRBV3-1
ASSLGASSADTQY TRBJ2-3 TRBV7-9
ASSLVLARAGELF TRBJ2-2 TRBV7-2
SVEVVVGMPGTQY TRBJ2-5 TRBV29-1
ASSEQGATEAF TRBJ1-1 TRBV6-1
ASSKVWTGSTDTQY TRBJ2-3 TRBV21-1
ASSLSDPYYEQY TRBJ2-7 TRBV7-9
SDRDNRAYNEQF TRBJ2-1 TRBV20-1
ASSFELRPGELF TRBJ2-2 TRBV7-2
SATGTGVGGAQY TRBJ2-5 TRBV20-1
ASSDRAKGKPAAAF TRBJ1-1 TRBV13
ATSDPGRAEAF TRBJ1-1 TRBV24-1
ASSQGGGINEQF TRBJ2-1 TRBV4-3
ATSDSSGELF TRBJ2-2 TRBV24-1
ASSLLGGAGTKNIQY TRBJ2-4 TRBV5-1
ASSVDSPGVETQY TRBJ2-5 TRBV9
ASSREGGLEAF TRBJ1-1 TRBV6-2/TRBV6-3
ASSDIVRSEQY TRBJ2-7 TRBV2
SARGLPNTEAF TRBJ1-1 TRBV20-1
ASSQAHEQF TRBJ2-1 TRBV14
ASSVGLDIYEQY TRBJ2-7 TRBV12-3/TRBV12-4
ASSLGPAGEQF TRBJ2-1 TRBV7-2
ASSRTENEQF TRBJ2-1 TRBV7-8